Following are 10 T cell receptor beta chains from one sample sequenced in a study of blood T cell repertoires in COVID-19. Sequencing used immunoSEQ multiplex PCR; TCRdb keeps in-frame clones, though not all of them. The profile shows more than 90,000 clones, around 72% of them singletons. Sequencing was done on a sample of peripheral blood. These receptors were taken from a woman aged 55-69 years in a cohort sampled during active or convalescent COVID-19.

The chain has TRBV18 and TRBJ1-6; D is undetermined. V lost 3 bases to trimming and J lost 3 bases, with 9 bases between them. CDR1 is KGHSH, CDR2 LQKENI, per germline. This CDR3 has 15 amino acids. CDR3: CASSPTRGYNSPLHF. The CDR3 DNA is TGTGCCAGCTCACCCACGCGGGGCTATAATTCACCCCTCCACTTT.

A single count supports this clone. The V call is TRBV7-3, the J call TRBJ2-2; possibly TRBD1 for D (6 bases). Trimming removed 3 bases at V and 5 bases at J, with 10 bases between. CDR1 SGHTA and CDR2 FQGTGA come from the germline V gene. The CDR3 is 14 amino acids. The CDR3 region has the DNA TGTGCCAGCAGCTTCAGGGGAGCGACCGGGGAGCTGTTTTTT. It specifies CASSFRGATGELFF. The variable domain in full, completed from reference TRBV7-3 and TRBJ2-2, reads GAGVSQTPSNKVTEKGKYVELRCDPISGHTALYWYRQSLGQGPEFLIYFQGTGAADDSGLPNDRFFAVRPEGSVSTLKIQRTERGDSAVYLCASSFRGATGELFFGEGSRLTVL.

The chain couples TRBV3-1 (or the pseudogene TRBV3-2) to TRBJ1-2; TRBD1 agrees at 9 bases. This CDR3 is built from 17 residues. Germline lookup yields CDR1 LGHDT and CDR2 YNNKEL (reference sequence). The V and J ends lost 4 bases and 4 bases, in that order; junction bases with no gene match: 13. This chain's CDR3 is CASSPTGGKLRGYGYTF. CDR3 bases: TGTGCCAGCAGCCCGACAGGGGGAAAACTTCGGGGCTATGGCTACACCTTC.

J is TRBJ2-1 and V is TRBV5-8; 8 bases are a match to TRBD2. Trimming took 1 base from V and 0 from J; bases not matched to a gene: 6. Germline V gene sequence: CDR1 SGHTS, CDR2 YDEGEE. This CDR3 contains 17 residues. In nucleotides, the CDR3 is TGTGCCAGCAGCTTGACCCGGGGGGGAAGCTCCTACAATGAGCAGTTCTTC. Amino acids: CASSLTRGGSSYNEQFF. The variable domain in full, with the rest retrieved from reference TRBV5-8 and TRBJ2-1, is EAGVTQSPTHLIKTRGQQATLRCSPISGHTSVYWYQQALGLGLQFLLWYDEGEERNRGNFPPRFSGRQFPNYSSELNVNALELEDSALYLCASSLTRGGSSYNEQFFGPGTRLTVL.

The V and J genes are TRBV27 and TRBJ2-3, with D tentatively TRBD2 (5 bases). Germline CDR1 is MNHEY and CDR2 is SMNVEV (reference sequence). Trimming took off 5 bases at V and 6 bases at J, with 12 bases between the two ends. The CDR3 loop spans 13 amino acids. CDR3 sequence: CASSKRVTDTQYF. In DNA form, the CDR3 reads TGTGCCAGCAGTAAGAGGGTCACGGATACGCAGTATTTT.

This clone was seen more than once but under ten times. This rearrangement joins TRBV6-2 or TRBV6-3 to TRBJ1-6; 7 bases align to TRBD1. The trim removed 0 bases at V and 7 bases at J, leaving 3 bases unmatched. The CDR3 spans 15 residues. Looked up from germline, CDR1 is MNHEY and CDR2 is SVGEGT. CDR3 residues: CASSYSGTENSPLHF. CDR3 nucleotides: TGTGCCAGCAGTTACTCCGGGACAGAAAATTCACCCCTCCACTTT.

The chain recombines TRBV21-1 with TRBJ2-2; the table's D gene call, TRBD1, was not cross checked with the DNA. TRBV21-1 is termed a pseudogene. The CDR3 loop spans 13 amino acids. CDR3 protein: CASSRRVTGELFF. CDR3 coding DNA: TGTGCCAGCAGCCGCAGGGTTACCGGGGAGCTGTTTTTT.

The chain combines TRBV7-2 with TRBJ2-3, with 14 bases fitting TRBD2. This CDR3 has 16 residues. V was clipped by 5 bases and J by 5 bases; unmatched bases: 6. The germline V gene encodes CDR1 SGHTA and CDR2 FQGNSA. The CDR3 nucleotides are TGTGCCAGCAGCCGCCGACTAGCGGGGGGGGGAGATACGCAGTATTTT. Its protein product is CASSRRLAGGGDTQYF.

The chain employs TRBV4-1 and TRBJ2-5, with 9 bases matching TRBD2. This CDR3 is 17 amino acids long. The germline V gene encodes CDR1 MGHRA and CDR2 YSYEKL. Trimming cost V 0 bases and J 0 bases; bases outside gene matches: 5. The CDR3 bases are TGCGCCAGCAGCCAAGAGGCTAGCGGGATGTACCAAGAGACCCAGTACTTC. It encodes CASSQEASGMYQETQYF.

The CDR3 nucleotides are TGTGCCAGCAGTCAACCCCAGGGGCTCCACACCGGGGAGCTGTTTTTT. This gives the protein CASSQPQGLHTGELFF. This chain joins TRBV9 and TRBJ2-2, with D tentatively TRBD1 (6 bases). Germline CDR1 is SGDLS and CDR2 is YYNGEE. The ends were cut back, 5 bases at V and 3 bases at J, with 17 bases in the middle. There are 16 residues in the CDR3.